This T cell receptor (beta chain) was sequenced during a study of OX40 agonist ivuxolimab in advanced cancers. General study findings and limits: Certain nonresponders additionally had low normalized T-cell clonal expansion.

Repertoires were generated with immunoSEQ multiplex PCR, while TCRdb's copy carries only in-frame clones and drops some. The sample includes about 89,000 clones, 88% of them seen just once. The germline V gene has CDR1 SQVTM and CDR2 ANQGSEA. The length of the CDR3 is 12 residues. The V end was cut by 6 bases, the J end by 1 base, with 9 bases between. Remarks on this clone: Its antigen is not identified.

This TCR was recovered from an adult with an advanced solid tumor such as melanoma, head and neck, liver or kidney cancer. The source material was CD4+ or CD8+ T cells sorted from blood, sampled in a trial of the OX40 agonist ivuxolimab. The rearrangement links TRBV29-1 to TRBJ1-1, with D hard to call. The CDR3 loop reads CSVPAANTEAFF. The CDR3 region has the DNA TGCAGCGTCCCGGCCGCGAACACTGAAGCTTTCTTT.